Reported below is one T cell receptor (beta chain). Its antigen is still unknown. Both 60 Vbeta primers and 13 Jbeta primers went into the PCR. Here immunoSEQ multiplex PCR was the method, and the copy in TCRdb shows in-frame clones only, minus some. Recorded for this sample: 30,000 to 50,000 clones. This sample is drawn from a study of cytomegalovirus exposure and HLA in healthy donors. Study-level points and caveats: As a later analysis revealed, the rate of TCR association differed by HLA locus, with DRB1 most and HLA-C fewest. For presence/absence analyses, sequencing depth was assumed to be roughly uniform across donors. Beyond CMV serostatus, there was no information to go on about immune exposure.

The CDR3 is 15 amino acids. Germline V gene lookup returns CDR1 SGHVS and CDR2 FQNEAQ. J lost 1 base, V lost 1 base, and 1 base had no gene match. The sequence was obtained from a woman aged 30 to 39 in good health and CMV-seropositive. The rearrangement joins TRBV7-8 to TRBJ1-1, with 9 nucleotides matching TRBD1. Sequenced sample: PBMCs. CDR3 DNA sequence: TGTGCCAGCAGCTTAGTGGACAGGGGGAACACTGAAGCTTTCTTT. Translating it yields CASSLVDRGNTEAFF.